The 23 T cell receptor beta chains given below trace back to one sample, sequenced in a study of T cells in Graves' hyperthyroidism and ophthalmopathy. Amplified regions were TCR beta CDR3 sequences from RNA transcripts. Researchers ran a first-round RT-PCR on the TCR CDR3 using the HTBI primer set. TCRdb reprocessed the multiplex PCR reads with MiXCR, giving one entry per CDR3 protein. Of hundreds of thousands of distinct CDR3 sequences listed, 35% were seen once; the top ten hold 30% to 40%. Sequenced sample: blood. The receptors here all came from a middle-aged woman with Graves' hyperthyroidism.

CDR3 amino acids: CASSLESRGANTEAFF. Here the CDR3 DNA reads TGTGCCAGCAGCTTAGAAAGCAGGGGGGCGAACACTGAAGCTTTCTTT. The rearrangement links TRBV11-2 to TRBJ1-1; 7 positions agree with TRBD1. CDR1 is SGHAT, CDR2 FQNNGV, per germline. The V gene end was trimmed by 0 bases and the J gene end by 1 base; junction bases not matched to a gene: 5. This CDR3 is 16 amino acids long.

This clonotype appeared once. Because the CDR3 is missing its conserved closing phenylalanine or tryptophan, this is likely a read error. The DNA is omitted, as the CDR3 cannot be located on it reliably, and the CDR3 follows TCRdb's listing. V is TRBV4-2 and J is TRBJ1-2; the D segment call TRBD1 is taken from the table without a DNA check. The V gene's germline CDR1 is LGHNA and CDR2 YNFKEQ. The CDR3 is made up of 18 amino acids, end residues included. CDR3 protein: CASSLPDRGVVETMATQS.

With regard to this clonotype: It may be a read error: a sequence one base away is much more abundant. The genes are TRBV20-1 and TRBJ2-2; D not certain. This CDR3 spans 13 amino acids. CDR1 and CDR2 (germline): DFQATT, SNEGSKA (reference sequence). The CDR3 here is CSARWTGTRELFF. CDR3 bases: TGCAGTGCTAGATGGACGGGCACCAGGGAGCTGTTTTTT.

With regard to this clonotype: Being one base from a much bigger clone, this may be a read error. This chain's CDR3 is CAISREGETQYF. The CDR3 DNA reads TGTGCCATCAGTCGGGAGGGAGAGACCCAGTACTTC. The V call is TRBV10-3, the J call TRBJ2-5; 8 bases line up with TRBD2. This CDR3 spans 12 amino acids. The germline gives CDR1 ENHRY, CDR2 SYGVKD. V lost 5 bases, J lost 4 bases, and 0 bases stayed unmatched.

This clonotype occurred a few times. The chain carries TRBV7-2 and TRBJ2-7, with TRBD1 as a possible D gene (6 bases). The CDR3 covers 13 residues. The germline V and J ends were trimmed by 6 bases and 0 bases, with 9 bases remaining between them. Looked up from germline, CDR1 is SGHTA and CDR2 is FQGNSA. The CDR3 DNA reads as TGTGCCAGCAGGGTGGACAGCTCCTACGAGCAGTACTTC. Translating it yields CASRVDSSYEQYF. Together with reference TRBV7-2 and TRBJ2-7, the CDR3 gives the full variable domain: GAGVSQSPSNKVTEKGKDVELRCDPISGHTALYWYRQSLGQGLEFLIYFQGNSAPDKSGLPSDRFSAERTGGSVSTLTIQRTQQEDSAVYLCASRVDSSYEQYFGPGTRLTVT.

V and J are TRBV20-1 and TRBJ1-1; TRBD1 aligns across 8 bases. This CDR3 is built from 13 residues. Germline CDR1 and CDR2: DFQATT and SNEGSKA (reference sequence). The J segment lost 4 bases and the V segment lost 6 bases, leaving 7 bases of the junction unmatched. The CDR3 here is CSARPTGVTEAFF. The CDR3 nucleotides read TGCAGTGCCAGACCGACAGGGGTCACTGAAGCTTTCTTT.

The V and J genes are TRBV19 and TRBJ1-2, with D possibly being TRBD1 (6 bases). There are 15 residues in the CDR3. Germline V CDR1 and CDR2: LNHDA, SQIVND (reference sequence). Between the trimmed V and J ends, which lost 3 bases and 0 bases, there was a span of 11 bases. The CDR3 loop is CASSILDSANYGYTF. The CDR3 nucleotides are TGTGCCAGTAGTATTCTGGACAGCGCTAACTATGGCTACACCTTC. The variable domain in full, completed from reference TRBV19 and TRBJ1-2, reads DGGITQSPKYLFRKEGQNVTLSCEQNLNHDAMYWYRQDPGQGLRLIYYSQIVNDFQKGDIAEGYSVSREKKESFPLTVTSAQKNPTAFYLCASSILDSANYGYTFGSGTRLTVV.

The chain has TRBV2 and TRBJ1-5; D remains ambiguous. The CDR3 totals 13 residues. Between the trimmed V and J ends, which lost 9 bases and 7 bases, there was a span of 16 bases. Germline V gives CDR1 SNHLY, CDR2 FYNNEI. The CDR3 sequence is CASSPDRRQPQHF. CDR3 in DNA: TGTGCCAGTTCCCCGGACCGGAGACAGCCCCAGCATTTT.

This clonotype was seen repeatedly, ten times or more. The rearrangement joins TRBV29-1 to TRBJ2-7, with a weak D call TRBD2 (6 bases). The CDR3 has 12 residues. The V and J ends lost 4 bases and 3 bases respectively, with 10 bases between them. Germline V CDR1 and CDR2: SQVTM, ANQGSEA. The CDR3 region has the DNA TGCAGCGTTGCTGGGGGGAACTACGAGCAGTACTTC. Amino acids: CSVAGGNYEQYF.

This clonotype was counted ten times or more. The chain employs TRBV7-2 and TRBJ2-2; D is unresolved. The CDR3 is 14 residues long. Trimming took 8 bases from V and 7 from J, leaving 17 bases between them. Looked up from germline, CDR1 is SGHTA and CDR2 is FQGNSA. The CDR3 is CASAIEGYGGELFF. In nucleotides, the CDR3 is TGTGCCAGCGCGATAGAAGGGTACGGCGGGGAGCTGTTTTTT. Complete variable domain (other parts from reference TRBV7-2 and TRBJ2-2): GAGVSQSPSNKVTEKGKDVELRCDPISGHTALYWYRQSLGQGLEFLIYFQGNSAPDKSGLPSDRFSAERTGGSVSTLTIQRTQQEDSAVYLCASAIEGYGGELFFGEGSRLTVL.

This clonotype was observed at least ten times. This chain uses TRBV7-6 with TRBJ1-6, with 7 bases fitting TRBD1. The CDR3 is 17 amino acids. Germline V CDR1 and CDR2: SGHVS, FNYEAQ. The J segment lost 1 base and the V segment lost 5 bases, leaving 8 bases of the junction unmatched. The CDR3 nucleotides read TGTGCCAGCAGCCCGAGGGGACAGCTTTCCTATAATTCACCCCTCCACTTT. Amino acid sequence: CASSPRGQLSYNSPLHF.

A note on this clonotype: A clone one base away is much larger, so this may be a read error. V and J are TRBV15 and TRBJ2-2; possibly TRBD2 for D (5 bases). The CDR3 runs to 15 residues. The germline V gene has CDR1 LNHNV and CDR2 YYDKDF (reference sequence). The CDR3 nucleotides read TGTGCCACCAGCAAGGAACGGGCCCACACCGGGGAGCTGTCTTTT. This codes for CATSKERAHTGELSF.

This clonotype occurred many times. The V gene is TRBV7-2, the J gene TRBJ1-6; no clear D. CDR1 is SGHTA and CDR2 is FQGNSA in the germline V gene. V shed 4 bases and J shed 13 bases, with 8 bases lying between them. The length of the CDR3 is 11 residues. The CDR3 reads CASSSQTPLHF. The CDR3 bases are TGTGCCAGCAGCTCCCAGACTCCCCTCCACTTT.

This clonotype was picked up a small number of times. The chain carries TRBV20-1 and TRBJ2-7; no reliable D call. This CDR3 spans 12 amino acids. Trimming removed 0 bases from V and 5 bases from J, with 8 bases in between. From germline, CDR1 is DFQATT and CDR2 SNEGSKA (reference sequence). CDR3: CSARDHPHEQYF. CDR3 nucleotide sequence: TGCAGTGCTAGAGATCATCCCCACGAGCAGTACTTC.

The chain has TRBV6-5 and TRBJ1-4, with D perhaps TRBD1 (5 bases). Germline V gene data show CDR1 as MNHEY and CDR2 as SVGAGI. The CDR3 contains 15 residues. V lost 7 bases, J lost 4 bases, and 16 bases lay in between. The CDR3 nucleotides are TGTGCCAGCAAAGGCGGGGGATTGGGTAATGAAAAACTGTTTTTT. Amino acids: CASKGGGLGNEKLFF.

This clonotype was found many times. This chain uses TRBV10-1 with TRBJ2-2, with 7 bases that match TRBD2. The CDR3 runs 17 residues. Losses at the gene ends were 2 bases for V and 10 bases for J; bases not matched to a gene: 16. CDR1 is WNHNN and CDR2 is SYGVQD in the germline V gene (reference sequence). CDR3 sequence reads: CASSEDPLGEGDLELFF. CDR3 coding DNA: TGCGCCAGCAGTGAGGATCCCCTGGGGGAGGGCGATTTGGAGCTGTTTTTT.

This clonotype was seen only a few times. This chain joins TRBV19 and TRBJ1-2; maybe TRBD1 (5 bases). The CDR3 is 14 amino acids. The V gene lost 7 bases and the J gene lost 3 bases, with 15 bases spanning the gap. Germline CDR1 and CDR2: LNHDA and SQIVND (reference sequence). CDR3 sequence: CASKDGGAHYGYTF. As DNA, the CDR3 is TGTGCCAGTAAAGACGGCGGGGCGCACTATGGCTACACCTTC.

This clonotype was observed many times. A junction boundary mismatches the germline segment, possibly from a read error. CDR3 coding DNA: TGTGCCTCCAGACAGGCAACTAATGAAAAACTGTTTTTT. It specifies CASRQATNEKLFF. The V call is TRBV15, the J call TRBJ1-4; maybe TRBD1 (6 bases). The CDR3 sequence is 13 residues long. Germline assignment: CDR1 LNHNV and CDR2 YYDKDF (reference sequence).

The table lists this clonotype with a few counts. One junction end disagrees with the germline gene, perhaps due to a read error. The chain couples TRBV10-3 to TRBJ2-2; D is undetermined. This CDR3 has 14 amino acids. Germline-derived CDR1 and CDR2 are ENHRY and SYGVKD. CDR3 DNA sequence: TGTGCCAGCAGTAGACTCCCGCACACCGGGGAGCTGTTTTTT. Its translation is CASSRLPHTGELFF.

This chain links TRBV5-4 with TRBJ2-5; D may match TRBD1 or TRBD2 (5 bases each). Per the germline V gene, CDR1 is SGHNT and CDR2 is YYREEE (reference sequence). This CDR3 is built from 14 residues. Between the trimmed V and J ends, which lost 4 bases and 4 bases, there was a span of 14 bases. This CDR3 is CASSLMGVVETQYF. The CDR3 coding sequence is TGTGCCAGCAGCCTAATGGGGGTGGTAGAGACCCAGTACTTC.

This clonotype showed up many times. The V call is TRBV5-8, the J call TRBJ1-2; D call uncertain. The CDR3 has 11 amino acids. Deletions cut 1 base from V and 6 bases from J, with 4 bases between. From germline, CDR1 is SGHTS and CDR2 YDEGEE. The CDR3 protein is CASSLQDGYTF. The CDR3 DNA follows: TGTGCCAGCAGCTTGCAGGATGGCTACACCTTC. Supplemented by reference TRBV5-8 and TRBJ1-2, the full variable domain reads EAGVTQSPTHLIKTRGQQATLRCSPISGHTSVYWYQQALGLGLQFLLWYDEGEERNRGNFPPRFSGRQFPNYSSELNVNALELEDSALYLCASSLQDGYTFGSGTRLTVV.

This clonotype was seen once. The chain is built from TRBV14 and TRBJ2-7; TRBD1 aligns across 8 bases. The germline CDR1 and CDR2 sequences are SGHDN and FVKESK. Trimming took 2 bases from V and 4 from J; bases not matched to a gene: 7. The CDR3 length is 15 residues. The CDR3 coding sequence is TGTGCCAGCAGCCAACAGGGGGCTGGACTTTACGAGCAGTACTTC. Translation gives CASSQQGAGLYEQYF.

This clonotype was seen only a few times. This sequence joins TRBV6-6 and TRBJ1-2; D call uncertain. CDR1 and CDR2 (germline): MNHNY, SVGAGI (reference sequence). CDR3 length equals 13 residues. Trimming left V 5 bases short and J 8 bases short, with 15 bases between. CDR3 in amino acids: CASSEGGLGGYTF. The DNA for the CDR3 is TGTGCCAGCAGTGAAGGAGGTTTAGGAGGCTACACCTTC.